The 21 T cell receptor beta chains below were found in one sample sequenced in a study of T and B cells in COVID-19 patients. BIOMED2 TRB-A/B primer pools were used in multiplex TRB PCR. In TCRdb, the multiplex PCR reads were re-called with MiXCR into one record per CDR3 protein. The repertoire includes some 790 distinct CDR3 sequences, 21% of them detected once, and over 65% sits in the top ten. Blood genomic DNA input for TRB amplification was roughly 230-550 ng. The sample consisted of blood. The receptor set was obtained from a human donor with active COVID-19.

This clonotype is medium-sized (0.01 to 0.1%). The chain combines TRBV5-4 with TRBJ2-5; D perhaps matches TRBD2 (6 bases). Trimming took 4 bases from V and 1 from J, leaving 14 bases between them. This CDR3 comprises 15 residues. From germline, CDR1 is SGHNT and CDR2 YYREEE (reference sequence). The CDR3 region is CASSPEGRGQETQYF. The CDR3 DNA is TGTGCCAGCAGCCCGGAGGGGCGGGGCCAAGAGACCCAGTACTTC.

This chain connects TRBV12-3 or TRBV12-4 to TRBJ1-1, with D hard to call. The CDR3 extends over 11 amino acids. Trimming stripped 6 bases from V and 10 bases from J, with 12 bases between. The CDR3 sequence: CASSGEEGAFF. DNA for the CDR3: TGTGCCAGCAGCGGCGAAGAGGGAGCTTTCTTT.

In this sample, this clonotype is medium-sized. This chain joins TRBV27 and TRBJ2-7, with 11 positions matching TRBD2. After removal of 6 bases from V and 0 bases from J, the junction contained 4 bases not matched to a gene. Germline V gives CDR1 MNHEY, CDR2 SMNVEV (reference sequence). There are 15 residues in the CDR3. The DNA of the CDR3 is TGTGCCAGCAGGCTTAGCGGGAGGGCCTCCTACGAGCAGTACTTC. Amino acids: CASRLSGRASYEQYF.

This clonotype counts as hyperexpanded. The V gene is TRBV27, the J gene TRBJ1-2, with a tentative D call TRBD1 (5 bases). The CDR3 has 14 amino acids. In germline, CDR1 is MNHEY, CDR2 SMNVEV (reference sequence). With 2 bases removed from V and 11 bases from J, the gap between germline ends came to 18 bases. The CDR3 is CASSLAGTTLGYTF. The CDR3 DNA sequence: TGTGCCAGCAGTTTAGCCGGGACCACCCTGGGGTACACCTTC.

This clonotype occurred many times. CDR3 nucleotide sequence: TGTGCCAGCAGCTCAGACAGGTTAGGCTACGAGCAGTACTTC. As protein: CASSSDRLGYEQYF. This chain connects TRBV7-2 to TRBJ2-7; D is possibly TRBD1 (6 bases). V lost 4 bases to trimming and J lost 3 bases, with 13 bases between them. Germline values: CDR1 SGHTA, CDR2 FQGNSA. This CDR3 is built from 14 residues.

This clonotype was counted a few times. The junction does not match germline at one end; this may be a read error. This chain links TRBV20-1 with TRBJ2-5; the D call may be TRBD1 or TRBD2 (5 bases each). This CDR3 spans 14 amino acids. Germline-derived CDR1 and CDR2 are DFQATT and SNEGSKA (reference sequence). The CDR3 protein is CSAHRSGGLEIQYF. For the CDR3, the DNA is TGCAGTGCTCATCGCAGTGGGGGTCTAGAGATCCAGTACTTC.

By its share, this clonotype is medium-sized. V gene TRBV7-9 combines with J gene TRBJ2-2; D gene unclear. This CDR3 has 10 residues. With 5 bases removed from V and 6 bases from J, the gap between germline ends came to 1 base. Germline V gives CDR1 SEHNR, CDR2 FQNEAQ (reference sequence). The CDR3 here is CASSPGELFF. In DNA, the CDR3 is TGTGCCAGCAGCCCCGGGGAGCTGTTTTTT.

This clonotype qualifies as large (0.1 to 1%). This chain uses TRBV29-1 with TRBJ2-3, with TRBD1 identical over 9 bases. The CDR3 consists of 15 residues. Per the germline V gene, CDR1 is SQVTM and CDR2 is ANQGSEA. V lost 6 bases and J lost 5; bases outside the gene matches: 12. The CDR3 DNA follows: TGCAGCGTGGGCTCCGGGACAGGGCTCGGAGATACGCAGTATTTT. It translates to CSVGSGTGLGDTQYF.

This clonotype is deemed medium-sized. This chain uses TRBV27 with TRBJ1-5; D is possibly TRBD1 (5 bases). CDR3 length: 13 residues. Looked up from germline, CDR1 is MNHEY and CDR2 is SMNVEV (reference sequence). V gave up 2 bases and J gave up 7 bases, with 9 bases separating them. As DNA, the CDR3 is TGTGCCAGCAGTTTAAGGGAGGGGCAGCCCCAGCATTTT. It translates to CASSLREGQPQHF.

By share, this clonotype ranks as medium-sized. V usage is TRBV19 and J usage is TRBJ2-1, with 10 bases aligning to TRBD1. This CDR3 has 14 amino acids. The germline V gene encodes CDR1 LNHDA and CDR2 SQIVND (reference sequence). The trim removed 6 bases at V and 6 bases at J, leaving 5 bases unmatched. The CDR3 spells CASRKDRGFNEQFF. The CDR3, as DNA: TGTGCCAGTAGAAAGGACAGGGGGTTCAATGAGCAGTTCTTC. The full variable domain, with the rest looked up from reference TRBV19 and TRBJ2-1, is DGGITQSPKYLFRKEGQNVTLSCEQNLNHDAMYWYRQDPGQGLRLIYYSQIVNDFQKGDIAEGYSVSREKKESFPLTVTSAQKNPTAFYLCASRKDRGFNEQFFGPGTRLTVL.

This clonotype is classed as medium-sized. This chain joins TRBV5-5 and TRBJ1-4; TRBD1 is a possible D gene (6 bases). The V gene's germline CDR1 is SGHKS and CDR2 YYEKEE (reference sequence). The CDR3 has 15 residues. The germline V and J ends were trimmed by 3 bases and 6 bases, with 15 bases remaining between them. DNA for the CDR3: TGTGCCAGCAGCTCGGTTTGGGGGGGCTATGAAAAACTGTTTTTT. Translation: CASSSVWGGYEKLFF.

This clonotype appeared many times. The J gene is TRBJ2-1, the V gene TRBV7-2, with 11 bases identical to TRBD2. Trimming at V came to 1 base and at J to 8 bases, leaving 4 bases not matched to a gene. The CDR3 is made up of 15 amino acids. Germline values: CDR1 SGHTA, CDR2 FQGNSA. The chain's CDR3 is CASSLGGTSGHEQFF. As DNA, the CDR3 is TGTGCCAGCAGCTTAGGGGGGACTAGCGGACATGAGCAGTTCTTC. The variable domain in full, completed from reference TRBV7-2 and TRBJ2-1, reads GAGVSQSPSNKVTEKGKDVELRCDPISGHTALYWYRQSLGQGLEFLIYFQGNSAPDKSGLPSDRFSAERTGGSVSTLTIQRTQQEDSAVYLCASSLGGTSGHEQFFGPGTRLTVL.

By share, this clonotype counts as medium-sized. CDR3 nucleotides: TGTGCCAGCAGCCTACATAGCTCTGGGGCCAACGTCCTGACTTTC. Protein: CASSLHSSGANVLTF. V gene TRBV6-1 combines with J gene TRBJ2-6; no clear D gene. CDR3 length: 15 residues. Germline assignment: CDR1 MNHNS and CDR2 SASEGT. V was cut by 6 bases and J by 0 bases, with 9 bases left in between.

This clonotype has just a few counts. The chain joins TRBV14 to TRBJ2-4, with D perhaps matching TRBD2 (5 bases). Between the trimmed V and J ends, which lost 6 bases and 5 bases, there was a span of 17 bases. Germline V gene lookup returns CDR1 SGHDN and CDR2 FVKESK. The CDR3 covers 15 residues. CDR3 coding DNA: TGTGCCAGCAGGCCGCCCCGGGAACTTGAAAACATTCAGTACTTC. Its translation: CASRPPRELENIQYF.

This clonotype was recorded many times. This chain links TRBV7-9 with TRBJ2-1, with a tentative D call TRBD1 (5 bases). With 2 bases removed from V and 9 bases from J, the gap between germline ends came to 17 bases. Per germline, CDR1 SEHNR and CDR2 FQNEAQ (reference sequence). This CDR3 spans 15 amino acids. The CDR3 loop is CASSLREGAAIEQFF. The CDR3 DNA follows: TGTGCCAGCAGCTTAAGGGAAGGGGCCGCAATTGAGCAGTTCTTC.

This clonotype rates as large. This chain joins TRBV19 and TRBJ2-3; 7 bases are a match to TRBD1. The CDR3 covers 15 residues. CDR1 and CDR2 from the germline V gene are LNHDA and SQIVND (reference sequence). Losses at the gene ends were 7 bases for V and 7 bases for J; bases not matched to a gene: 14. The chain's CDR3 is CASIGLGQTNHTQYF. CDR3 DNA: TGTGCCAGTATAGGTTTGGGACAGACTAATCATACGCAGTATTTT.

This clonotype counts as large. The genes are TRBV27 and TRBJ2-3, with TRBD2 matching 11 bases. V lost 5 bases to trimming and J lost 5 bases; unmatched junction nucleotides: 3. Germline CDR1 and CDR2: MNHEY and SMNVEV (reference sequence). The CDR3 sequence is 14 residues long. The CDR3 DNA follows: TGTGCCAGCAGTCCCGGGACTAGCGGAGATACGCAGTATTTT. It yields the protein CASSPGTSGDTQYF.

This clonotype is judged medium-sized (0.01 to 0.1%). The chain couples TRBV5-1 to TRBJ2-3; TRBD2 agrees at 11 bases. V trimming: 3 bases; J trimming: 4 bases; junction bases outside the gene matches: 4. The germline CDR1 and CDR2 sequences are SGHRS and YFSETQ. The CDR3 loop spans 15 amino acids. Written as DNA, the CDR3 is TGCGCCAGCAGCTACGGGACTAGCGGAGCAGATACGCAGTATTTT. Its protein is CASSYGTSGADTQYF.

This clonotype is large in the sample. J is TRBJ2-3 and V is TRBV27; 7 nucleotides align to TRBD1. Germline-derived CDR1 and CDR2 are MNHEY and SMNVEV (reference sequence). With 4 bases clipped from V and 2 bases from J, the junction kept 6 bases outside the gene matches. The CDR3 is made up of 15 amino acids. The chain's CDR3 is CASSSGTDLTDTQYF. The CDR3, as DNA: TGTGCCAGCAGTTCCGGGACAGATCTCACAGATACGCAGTATTTT.

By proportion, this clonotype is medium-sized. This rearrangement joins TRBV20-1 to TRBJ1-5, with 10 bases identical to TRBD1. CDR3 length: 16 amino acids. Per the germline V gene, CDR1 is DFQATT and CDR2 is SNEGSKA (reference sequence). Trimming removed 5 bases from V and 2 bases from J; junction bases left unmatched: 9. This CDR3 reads CSARGQGEVGNQPQHF. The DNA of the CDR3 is TGCAGTGCTCGCGGACAGGGGGAGGTGGGCAATCAGCCCCAGCATTTT.

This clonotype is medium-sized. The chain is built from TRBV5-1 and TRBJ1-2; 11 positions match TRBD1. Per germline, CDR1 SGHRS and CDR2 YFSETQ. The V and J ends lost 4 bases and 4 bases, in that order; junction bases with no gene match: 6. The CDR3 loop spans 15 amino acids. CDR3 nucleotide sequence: TGCGCCAGCAGCCCACGGACAGGGGGCACCTATGGCTACACCTTC. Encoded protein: CASSPRTGGTYGYTF.